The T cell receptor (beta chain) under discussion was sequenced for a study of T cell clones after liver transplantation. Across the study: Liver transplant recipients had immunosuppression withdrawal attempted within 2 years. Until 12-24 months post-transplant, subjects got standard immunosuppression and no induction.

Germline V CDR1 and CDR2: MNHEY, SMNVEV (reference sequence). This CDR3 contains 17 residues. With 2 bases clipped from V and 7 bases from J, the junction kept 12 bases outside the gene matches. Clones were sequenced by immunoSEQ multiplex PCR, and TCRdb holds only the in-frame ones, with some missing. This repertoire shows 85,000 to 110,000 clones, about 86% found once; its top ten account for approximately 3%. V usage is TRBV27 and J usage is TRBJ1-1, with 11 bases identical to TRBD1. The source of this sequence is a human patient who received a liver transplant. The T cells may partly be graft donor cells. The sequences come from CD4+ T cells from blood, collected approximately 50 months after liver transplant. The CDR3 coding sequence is TGTGCCAGCAGTTTAGGGGACAGGGGGGCATTTCTGGGTGAAGCTTTCTTT. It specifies CASSLGDRGAFLGEAFF.